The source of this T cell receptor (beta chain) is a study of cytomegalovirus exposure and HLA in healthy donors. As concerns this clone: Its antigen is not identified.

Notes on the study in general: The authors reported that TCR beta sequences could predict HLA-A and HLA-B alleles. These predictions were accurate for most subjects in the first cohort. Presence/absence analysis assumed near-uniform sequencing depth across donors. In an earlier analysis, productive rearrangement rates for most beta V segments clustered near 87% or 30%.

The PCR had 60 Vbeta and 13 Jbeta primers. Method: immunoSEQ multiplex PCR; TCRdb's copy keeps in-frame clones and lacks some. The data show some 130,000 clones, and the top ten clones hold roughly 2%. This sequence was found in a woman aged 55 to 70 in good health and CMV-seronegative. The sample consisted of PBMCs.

CDR3 sequence: CASSLTGGDQPQHF. CDR3 DNA: TGTGCCAGCAGCTTGACAGGGGGCGATCAGCCCCAGCATTTT. The chain combines TRBV7-9 with TRBJ1-5; 10 bases are shared with TRBD1. V shed 3 bases, J shed 5 bases, and the junction held 1 base outside the gene matches. Germline V gene sequence: CDR1 SEHNR, CDR2 FQNEAQ (reference sequence). This CDR3 is built from 14 residues. The variable domain in full, with the rest retrieved from reference TRBV7-9 and TRBJ1-5, is DTGVSQNPRHKITKRGQNVTFRCDPISEHNRLYWYRQTLGQGPEFLTYFQNEAQLEKSRLLSDRFSAERPKGSFSTLEIQRTEQGDSAMYLCASSLTGGDQPQHFGDGTRLSIL.